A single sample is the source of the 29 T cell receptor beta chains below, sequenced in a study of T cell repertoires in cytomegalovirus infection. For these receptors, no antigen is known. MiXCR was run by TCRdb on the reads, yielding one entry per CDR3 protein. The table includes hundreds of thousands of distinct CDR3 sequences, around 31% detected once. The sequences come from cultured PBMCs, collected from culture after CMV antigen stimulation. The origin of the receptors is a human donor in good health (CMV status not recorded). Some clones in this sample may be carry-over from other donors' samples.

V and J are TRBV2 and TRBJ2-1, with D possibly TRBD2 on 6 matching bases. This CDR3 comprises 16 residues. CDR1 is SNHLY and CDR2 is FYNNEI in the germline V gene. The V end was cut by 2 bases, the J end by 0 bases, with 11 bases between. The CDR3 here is CASSETRGRSYNEQFF. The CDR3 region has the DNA TGTGCCAGCAGTGAAACGCGGGGACGCTCCTACAATGAGCAGTTCTTC.

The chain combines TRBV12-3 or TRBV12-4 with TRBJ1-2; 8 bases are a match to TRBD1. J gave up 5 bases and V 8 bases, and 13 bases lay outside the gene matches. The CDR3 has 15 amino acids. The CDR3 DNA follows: TGTGCCAGCCAAAGGGGGACAGGTGGCCTTTATGGCTACACCTTC. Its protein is CASQRGTGGLYGYTF.

The CDR3 coding sequence is TGTGCCAGCAGCCCTCCCCACCGGGACCAAGAGACCCAGTACTTC. Translation gives CASSPPHRDQETQYF. This sequence joins TRBV6-5 and TRBJ2-5; no firm D call. There are 15 residues in the CDR3. V was shortened by 6 bases and J by 0 bases, with 14 bases between the two germline ends. The germline V gene encodes CDR1 MNHEY and CDR2 SVGAGI.

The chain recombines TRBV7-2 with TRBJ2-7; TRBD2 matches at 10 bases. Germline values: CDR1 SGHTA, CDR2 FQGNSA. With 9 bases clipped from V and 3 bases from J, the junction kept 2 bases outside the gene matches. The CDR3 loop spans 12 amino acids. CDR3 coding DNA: TGTGCCAGTCGGACTAGCGGCTACGAGCAGTACTTC. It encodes CASRTSGYEQYF.

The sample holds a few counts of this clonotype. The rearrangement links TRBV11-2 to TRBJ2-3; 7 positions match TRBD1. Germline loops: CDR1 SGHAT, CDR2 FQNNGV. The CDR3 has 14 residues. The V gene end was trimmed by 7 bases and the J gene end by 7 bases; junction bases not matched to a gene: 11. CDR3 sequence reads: CASKKGGVGNTQYF. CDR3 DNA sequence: TGTGCCAGCAAGAAAGGGGGCGTCGGAAATACGCAGTATTTT.

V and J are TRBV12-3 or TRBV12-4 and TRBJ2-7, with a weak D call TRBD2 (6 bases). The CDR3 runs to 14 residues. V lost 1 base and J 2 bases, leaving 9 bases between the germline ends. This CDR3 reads CASSLGGLPYEQYF. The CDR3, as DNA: TGTGCCAGCAGTTTAGGGGGACTTCCCTACGAGCAGTACTTC.

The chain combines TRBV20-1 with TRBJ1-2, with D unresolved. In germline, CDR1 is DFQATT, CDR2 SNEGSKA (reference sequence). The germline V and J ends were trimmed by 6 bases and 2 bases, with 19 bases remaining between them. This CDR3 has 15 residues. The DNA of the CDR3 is TGCAGTGCCCTAACGATCACCCAGACCAACTATGGCTACACCTTC. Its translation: CSALTITQTNYGYTF.

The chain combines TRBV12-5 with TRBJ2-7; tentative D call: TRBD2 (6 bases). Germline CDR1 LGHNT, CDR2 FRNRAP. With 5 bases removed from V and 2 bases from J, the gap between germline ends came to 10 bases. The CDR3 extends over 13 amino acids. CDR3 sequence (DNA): TGTGCTAGTGGTCTCGGACTAACCTACGAGCAGTACTTC. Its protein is CASGLGLTYEQYF. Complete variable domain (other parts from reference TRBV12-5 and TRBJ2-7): DARVTQTPRHKVTEMGQEVTMRCQPILGHNTVFWYRQTMMQGLELLAYFRNRAPLDDSGMPKDRFSAEMPDATLATLKIQPSEPRDSAVYFCASGLGLTYEQYFGPGTRLTVT.

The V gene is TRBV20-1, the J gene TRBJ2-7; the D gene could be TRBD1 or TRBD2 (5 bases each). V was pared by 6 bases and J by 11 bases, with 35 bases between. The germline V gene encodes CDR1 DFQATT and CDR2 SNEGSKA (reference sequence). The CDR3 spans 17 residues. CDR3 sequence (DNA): TGCAGTGCCCCAACCGGGCAGGGAACAGGAACTCCTACGAGGGAGTACTTC. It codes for CSAPTGQGTGTPTREYF.

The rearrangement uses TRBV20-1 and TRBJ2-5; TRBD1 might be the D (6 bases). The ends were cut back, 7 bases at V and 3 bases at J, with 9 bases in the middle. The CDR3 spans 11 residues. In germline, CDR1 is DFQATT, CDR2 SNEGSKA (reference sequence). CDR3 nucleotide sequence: TGCAGTGGGACAGACGAAGAGACCCAGTACTTC. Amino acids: CSGTDEETQYF.

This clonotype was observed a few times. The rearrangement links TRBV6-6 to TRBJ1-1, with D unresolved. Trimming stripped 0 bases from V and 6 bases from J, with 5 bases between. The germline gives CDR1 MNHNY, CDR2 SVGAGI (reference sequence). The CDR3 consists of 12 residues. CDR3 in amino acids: CASSYSGSEAFF. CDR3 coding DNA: TGTGCCAGCAGTTACTCCGGGTCTGAAGCTTTCTTT.

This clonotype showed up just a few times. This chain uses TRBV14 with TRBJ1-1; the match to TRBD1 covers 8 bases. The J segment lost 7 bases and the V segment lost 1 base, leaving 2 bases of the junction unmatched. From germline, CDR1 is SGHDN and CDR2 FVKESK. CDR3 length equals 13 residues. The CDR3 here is CASSQGGQVEAFF. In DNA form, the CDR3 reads TGTGCCAGCAGCCAAGGGGGACAGGTTGAAGCTTTCTTT.

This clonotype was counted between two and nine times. In DNA, the CDR3 is TGCAGTGCTAGGGACTATGTCTCTGGAAACACCATATATTTT. It codes for CSARDYVSGNTIYF. This chain uses TRBV20-1 with TRBJ1-3; unclear D gene. Trimming shortened V by 3 bases and J by 0 bases, and 9 bases separated the two germline ends. The CDR3 spans 14 residues. Germline assignment: CDR1 DFQATT and CDR2 SNEGSKA (reference sequence).

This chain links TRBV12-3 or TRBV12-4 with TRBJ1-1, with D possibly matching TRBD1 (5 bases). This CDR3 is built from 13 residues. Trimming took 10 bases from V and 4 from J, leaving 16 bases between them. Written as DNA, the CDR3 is TGTGCCAATACTCGCACAGGCGCCACTGAAGCTTTCTTT. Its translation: CANTRTGATEAFF.

CDR3 loop: CAWSPGQALYNEQFF. The CDR3 region has the DNA TGTGCCTGGAGTCCGGGACAGGCCCTCTACAATGAGCAGTTCTTC. V usage is TRBV30 and J usage is TRBJ2-1, with 8 bases aligning to TRBD1. Germline-derived CDR1 and CDR2 are GTSNPN and SVGIG (reference sequence). The CDR3 is 15 amino acids. V trimming: 2 bases; J trimming: 3 bases; junction bases outside the gene matches: 6.

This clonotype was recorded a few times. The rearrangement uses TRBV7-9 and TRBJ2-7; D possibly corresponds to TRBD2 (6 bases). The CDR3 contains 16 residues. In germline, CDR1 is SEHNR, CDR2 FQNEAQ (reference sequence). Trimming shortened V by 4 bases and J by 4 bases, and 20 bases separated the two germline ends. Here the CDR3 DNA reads TGTGCCAGCAGCTCGGTGTCGGGACTTCGGCGTTACGAGCAGTACTTC. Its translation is CASSSVSGLRRYEQYF. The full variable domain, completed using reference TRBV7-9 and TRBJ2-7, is DTGVSQNPRHKITKRGQNVTFRCDPISEHNRLYWYRQTLGQGPEFLTYFQNEAQLEKSRLLSDRFSAERPKGSFSTLEIQRTEQGDSAMYLCASSSVSGLRRYEQYFGPGTRLTVT.

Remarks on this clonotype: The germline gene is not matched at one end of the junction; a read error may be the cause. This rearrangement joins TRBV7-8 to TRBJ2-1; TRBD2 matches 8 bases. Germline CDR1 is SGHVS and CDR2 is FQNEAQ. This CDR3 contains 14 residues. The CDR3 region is CASSLEAGVVEKFF. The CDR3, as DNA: TGTGCCAGCAGCTTAGAAGCGGGGGTTGTTGAGAAGTTCTTC.

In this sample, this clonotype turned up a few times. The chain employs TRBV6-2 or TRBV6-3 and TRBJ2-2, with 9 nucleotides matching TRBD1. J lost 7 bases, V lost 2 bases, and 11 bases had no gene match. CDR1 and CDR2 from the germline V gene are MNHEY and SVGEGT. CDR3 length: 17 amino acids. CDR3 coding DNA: TGTGCCAGCAGTTACCCAACAGGGGGCTGGAGAAGCGGGGAGCTGTTTTTT. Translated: CASSYPTGGWRSGELFF.

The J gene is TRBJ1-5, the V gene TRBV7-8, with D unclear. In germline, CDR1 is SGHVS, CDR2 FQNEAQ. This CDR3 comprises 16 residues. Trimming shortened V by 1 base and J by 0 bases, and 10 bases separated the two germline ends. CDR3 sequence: CASSLDRINSNQPQHF. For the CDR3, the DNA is TGTGCCAGCAGCTTAGATAGGATTAATAGCAATCAGCCCCAGCATTTT.

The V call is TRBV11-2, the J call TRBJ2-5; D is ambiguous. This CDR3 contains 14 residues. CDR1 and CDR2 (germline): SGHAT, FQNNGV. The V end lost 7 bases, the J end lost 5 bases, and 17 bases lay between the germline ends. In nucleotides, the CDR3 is TGTGCCAGCAACCCAGTGGGTTTGGAGGAGACCCAGTACTTC. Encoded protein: CASNPVGLEETQYF.

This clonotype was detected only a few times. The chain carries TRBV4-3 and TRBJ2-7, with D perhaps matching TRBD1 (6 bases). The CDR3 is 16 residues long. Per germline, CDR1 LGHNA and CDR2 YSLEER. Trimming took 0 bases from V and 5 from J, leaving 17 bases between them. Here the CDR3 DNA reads TGCGCCAGCAGCCAAGAACATACAGGGTCTTACCACGAGCAGTACTTC. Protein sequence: CASSQEHTGSYHEQYF.

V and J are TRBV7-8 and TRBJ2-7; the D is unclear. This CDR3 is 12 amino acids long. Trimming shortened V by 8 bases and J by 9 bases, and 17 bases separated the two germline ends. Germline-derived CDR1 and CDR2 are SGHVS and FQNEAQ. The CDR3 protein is CASQMSPAVQYF. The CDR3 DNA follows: TGTGCCAGCCAAATGTCCCCGGCGGTGCAGTACTTC.

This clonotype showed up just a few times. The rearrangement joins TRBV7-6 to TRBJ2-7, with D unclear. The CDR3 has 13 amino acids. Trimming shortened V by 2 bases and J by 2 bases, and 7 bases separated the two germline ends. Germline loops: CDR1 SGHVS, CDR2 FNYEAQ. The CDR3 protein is CASSLRSTYEQYF. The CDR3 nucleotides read TGTGCCAGCAGCTTACGGTCCACCTACGAGCAGTACTTC.

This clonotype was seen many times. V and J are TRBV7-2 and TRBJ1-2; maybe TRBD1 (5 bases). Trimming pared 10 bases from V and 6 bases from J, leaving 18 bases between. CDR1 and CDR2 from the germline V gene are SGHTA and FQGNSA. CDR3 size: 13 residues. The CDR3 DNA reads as TGTGCCACTCAAGAGGGGTTGGCGAATGGCTACACCTTC. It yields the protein CATQEGLANGYTF.

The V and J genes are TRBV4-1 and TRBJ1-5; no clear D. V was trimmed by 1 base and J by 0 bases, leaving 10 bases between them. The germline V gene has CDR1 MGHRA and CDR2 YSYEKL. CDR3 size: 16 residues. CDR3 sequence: CASSQAAGYSNQPQHF. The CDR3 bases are TGCGCCAGCAGCCAAGCGGCAGGATATAGCAATCAGCCCCAGCATTTT.

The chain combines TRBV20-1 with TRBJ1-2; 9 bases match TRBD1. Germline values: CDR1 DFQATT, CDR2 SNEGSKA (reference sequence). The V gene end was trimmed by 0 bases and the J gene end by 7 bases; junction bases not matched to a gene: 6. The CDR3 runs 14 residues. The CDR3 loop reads CSAREQGAQFGYTF. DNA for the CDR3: TGCAGTGCTAGAGAACAGGGGGCTCAATTTGGCTACACCTTC.

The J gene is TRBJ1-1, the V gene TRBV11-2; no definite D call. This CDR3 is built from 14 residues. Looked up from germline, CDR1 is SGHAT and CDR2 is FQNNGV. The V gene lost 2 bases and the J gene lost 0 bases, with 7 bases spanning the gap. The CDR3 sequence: CASSLLDLNTEAFF. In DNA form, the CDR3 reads TGTGCCAGCAGCTTACTCGATCTGAACACTGAAGCTTTCTTT.

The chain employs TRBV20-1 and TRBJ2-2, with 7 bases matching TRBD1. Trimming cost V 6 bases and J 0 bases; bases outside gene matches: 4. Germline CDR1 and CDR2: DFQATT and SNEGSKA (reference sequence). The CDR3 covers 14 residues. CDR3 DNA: TGCAGTGCCCCCGGACAGGCGAACACCGGGGAGCTGTTTTTT. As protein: CSAPGQANTGELFF.

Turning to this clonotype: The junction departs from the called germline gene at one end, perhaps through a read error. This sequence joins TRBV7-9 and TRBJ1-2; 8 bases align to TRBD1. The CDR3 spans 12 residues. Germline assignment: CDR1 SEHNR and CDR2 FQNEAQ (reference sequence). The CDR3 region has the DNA TGTGCCAGCAGCTCAGGGGGCCGAGGCTACGCCTTC. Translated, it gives CASSSGGRGYAF.